The 21 T cell receptor beta chains below come from one sample, sequenced in a study of blood T cell repertoires in COVID-19 (TCRdb year 2020). Receptor amplification or capture employed the immunoSEQ multiplex PCR assay. TCRdb re-hosts the immuneACCESS table, in-frame sequences only. Its copies lack some clones; in the studies checked, an unresolved V gene accounts for under half of them, and the cause for the rest is not known. The sample records some 230,000 clones, approximately 90% of which are singletons. Under 3.5% of the sample is taken by the ten largest. The sample comprised PBMCs or T cells enriched from blood (not recorded which). These receptors all stem from a woman aged 18-29 years in a cohort exposed to, infected with or recovered from COVID-19 (not recorded which).

This chain uses TRBV2 with TRBJ1-5; unclear D gene. The germline V and J ends were trimmed by 1 base and 3 bases, with 4 bases remaining between them. The CDR3 extends over 13 amino acids. Germline values: CDR1 SNHLY, CDR2 FYNNEI. The DNA for the CDR3 is TGTGCCAGCAGTGAAGAAGCCAATCAGCCCCAGCATTTT. Its translation: CASSEEANQPQHF.

The chain employs TRBV11-2 and TRBJ2-7; tentative D call: TRBD1 (5 bases). The CDR3 has 13 amino acids. Germline V lookup: CDR1 SGHAT, CDR2 FQNNGV. V lost 5 bases, J lost 3 bases, and 11 bases lay in between. CDR3: CASSPQVLYEQYF. Written as DNA, the CDR3 is TGTGCCAGCAGCCCACAGGTTCTCTACGAGCAGTACTTC.

This chain links TRBV7-9 with TRBJ1-2; a possible D gene is TRBD1 (5 bases). Looked up from germline, CDR1 is SEHNR and CDR2 is FQNEAQ (reference sequence). V shed 4 bases and J shed 4 bases, with 13 bases lying between them. The CDR3 extends over 14 amino acids. In DNA, the CDR3 is TGTGCCAGCAGCTCGCCAGGGTACGGCTATGGCTACACCTTC. Translation gives CASSSPGYGYGYTF.

This chain links TRBV24-1 with TRBJ2-1, with D maybe TRBD2 (6 bases). Germline assignment: CDR1 KGHDR and CDR2 SFDVKD. The CDR3 totals 11 residues. V shed 6 bases and J shed 11 bases, with 10 bases lying between them. CDR3 in amino acids: CATSNGGKQFF. The DNA for the CDR3 is TGTGCCACCAGTAACGGGGGTAAGCAGTTCTTC.

V usage is TRBV24-1 and J usage is TRBJ1-6; D is perhaps TRBD1 (5 bases). CDR3 size: 13 residues. Germline CDR1 reads KGHDR; CDR2 reads SFDVKD. V was shortened by 7 bases and J by 11 bases, with 14 bases between the two germline ends. Here the CDR3 reads CATRKGNVTPLHF. The CDR3 nucleotides read TGTGCCACCAGGAAGGGGAATGTGACACCCCTCCACTTT.

The chain uses TRBV6-4 and TRBJ1-2; D might be TRBD1 (5 bases). CDR1 and CDR2 (germline): MRHNA, SNTAGT. The CDR3 totals 14 residues. With 3 bases removed from V and 5 bases from J, the gap between germline ends came to 13 bases. The CDR3 sequence is CASSEGPTVYGYTF. The CDR3 region has the DNA TGTGCCAGCAGTGAGGGGCCCACCGTTTATGGCTACACCTTC.

The V gene is TRBV6-1, the J gene TRBJ1-2; 8 bases map to TRBD1. The length of the CDR3 is 13 residues. CDR1 is MNHNS and CDR2 is SASEGT in the germline V gene. V lost 3 bases and J lost 12; bases outside the gene matches: 9. CDR3 in DNA: TGTGCCAGCAGTGACGGACAGGGAATTAGTGACACCTTC. Protein sequence: CASSDGQGISDTF.

This chain uses TRBV28 with TRBJ1-1; D possibly corresponds to TRBD1 (5 bases). Per germline, CDR1 MDHEN and CDR2 SYDVKM. V lost 4 bases to trimming and J lost 1 base, with 10 bases between them. The CDR3 runs 14 residues. The chain's CDR3 is CASSWGRENTEAFF. The CDR3 region has the DNA TGTGCCAGCAGTTGGGGCAGAGAGAACACTGAAGCTTTCTTT. The whole variable domain, filled in from reference TRBV28 and TRBJ1-1, reads DVKVTQSSRYLVKRTGEKVFLECVQDMDHENMFWYRQDPGLGLRLIYFSYDVKMKEKGDIPEGYSVSREKKERFSLILESASTNQTSMYLCASSWGRENTEAFFGQGTRLTVV.

This chain uses TRBV2 with TRBJ2-2; 10 nucleotides align to TRBD2. The length of the CDR3 is 17 residues. Germline values: CDR1 SNHLY, CDR2 FYNNEI. V was pared by 3 bases and J by 0 bases, with 4 bases of the junction left unmatched. This chain's CDR3 is CASSDWTSGANTGELFF. The DNA for the CDR3 is TGTGCCAGCAGTGACTGGACTAGCGGAGCGAACACCGGGGAGCTGTTTTTT. The full variable domain, its missing parts supplied by reference TRBV2 and TRBJ2-2, is EPEVTQTPSHQVTQMGQEVILRCVPISNHLYFYWYRQILGQKVEFLVSFYNNEISEKSEIFDDQFSVERPDGSNFTLKIRSTKLEDSAMYFCASSDWTSGANTGELFFGEGSRLTVL.

The chain employs TRBV15 and TRBJ2-2; 9 bases map to TRBD2. V gave up 0 bases and J gave up 4 bases; unmatched junction bases: 6. Germline lookup yields CDR1 LNHNV and CDR2 YYDKDF (reference sequence). The CDR3 totals 17 residues. The CDR3 coding sequence is TGTGCCACCAGCAGAGAAACTAGCGGGCGAACCACCGGGGAGCTGTTTTTT. It encodes CATSRETSGRTTGELFF.

V is TRBV2 and J is TRBJ2-5; 7 bases map to TRBD1. CDR1 SNHLY and CDR2 FYNNEI come from the germline V gene. Trimming cost V 4 bases and J 4 bases; bases outside gene matches: 0. This CDR3 is built from 12 residues. For the CDR3, the DNA is TGTGCCAGCAGTGCAGGGGGAGAGACCCAGTACTTC. Translation gives CASSAGGETQYF.

The V gene is TRBV7-6, the J gene TRBJ1-3, with D possibly matching TRBD1 (6 bases). The germline V and J ends were trimmed by 1 base and 0 bases, with 10 bases remaining between them. Germline CDR1 SGHVS, CDR2 FNYEAQ. The CDR3 sequence is 16 residues long. CDR3 sequence (DNA): TGTGCCAGCAGCTTAGGGACAGTTGACTCTGGAAACACCATATATTTT. It translates to CASSLGTVDSGNTIYF.

The chain combines TRBV19 with TRBJ2-1; weak D call: TRBD2 (6 bases). The ends were cut back, 4 bases at V and 6 bases at J, with 13 bases in the middle. This CDR3 contains 14 residues. Germline CDR1 LNHDA, CDR2 SQIVND (reference sequence). The CDR3 reads CASSRRRDINEQFF. The CDR3 coding sequence is TGTGCCAGTAGTAGACGGCGGGATATCAATGAGCAGTTCTTC. Drawing the rest from reference TRBV19 and TRBJ2-1, the complete variable domain is DGGITQSPKYLFRKEGQNVTLSCEQNLNHDAMYWYRQDPGQGLRLIYYSQIVNDFQKGDIAEGYSVSREKKESFPLTVTSAQKNPTAFYLCASSRRRDINEQFFGPGTRLTVL.

V gene TRBV7-8 combines with J gene TRBJ1-4; maybe TRBD1 (5 bases). Germline CDR1 is SGHVS and CDR2 is FQNEAQ. V lost 0 bases, J lost 12 bases, and 17 bases lay in between. The CDR3 totals 15 residues. The CDR3 here is CASSLAAGRNGELFF. The CDR3 bases are TGTGCCAGCAGCTTAGCGGCAGGGAGGAATGGTGAACTGTTTTTT.

This chain connects TRBV4-1 to TRBJ1-6; 11 nucleotides align to TRBD1. This CDR3 is built from 15 residues. The trim removed 4 bases at V and 13 bases at J, leaving 9 bases unmatched. Looked up from germline, CDR1 is MGHRA and CDR2 is YSYEKL. The CDR3 nucleotides are TGCGCCAGCAGCCTCCCGGGGACAGGGGGGTCGCCCCTCCACTTT. This sequence encodes CASSLPGTGGSPLHF.

CDR3 amino acids: CASSPLGAENEKLFF. The CDR3 DNA follows: TGTGCCAGTAGTCCATTGGGGGCAGAAAATGAAAAACTGTTTTTT. The V and J genes are TRBV19 and TRBJ1-4; possibly TRBD1 for D (6 bases). V lost 5 bases and J 5 bases, leaving 15 bases between the germline ends. This CDR3 contains 15 residues. CDR1 and CDR2 (germline): LNHDA, SQIVND (reference sequence).

The chain combines TRBV5-5 with TRBJ1-6; no clear D. The CDR3 loop spans 15 amino acids. CDR1 and CDR2 (germline): SGHKS, YYEKEE (reference sequence). The germline V and J ends were trimmed by 3 bases and 2 bases, with 9 bases remaining between them. The CDR3 DNA sequence: TGTGCCAGCAGCTCATCGCAGGCCTATAATTCACCCCTCCACTTT. Translation gives CASSSSQAYNSPLHF.

The chain joins TRBV10-2 to TRBJ2-7, with D perhaps matching TRBD1 (6 bases). Germline V gene lookup returns CDR1 WSHSY and CDR2 SAAADI. Deletions cut 3 bases from V and 6 bases from J, with 9 bases between. This CDR3 is 12 amino acids long. In DNA form, the CDR3 reads TGCGCCAGCAGTGAACAGGGCGGCGAGCAGTACTTC. Its translation is CASSEQGGEQYF.

The chain employs TRBV28 and TRBJ1-1, with 10 bases that match TRBD1. Germline CDR1 is MDHEN and CDR2 is SYDVKM. CDR3 length: 14 amino acids. The J segment lost 6 bases and the V segment lost 3 bases, leaving 4 bases of the junction unmatched. The CDR3 DNA is TGTGCCAGCAGTTTCGACAGGGGGCTAGCTGAAGCTTTCTTT. It codes for CASSFDRGLAEAFF.

This clone is a singleton in its sample. The CDR3 DNA reads as TGTGCCAGCAGCATCGGACTACCCTACGAGCAGTACTTC. Protein: CASSIGLPYEQYF. V is TRBV11-2 and J is TRBJ2-7; possibly TRBD2 for D (6 bases). The germline V gene encodes CDR1 SGHAT and CDR2 FQNNGV. Trimming took off 5 bases at V and 2 bases at J, with 10 bases between the two ends. The CDR3 is 13 amino acids.

The V gene is TRBV3-1 (or the pseudogene TRBV3-2), the J gene TRBJ2-3; 9 bases line up with TRBD2. The CDR3 loop spans 18 amino acids. Trimming took 2 bases from V and 1 from J; bases not matched to a gene: 10. The germline CDR1 and CDR2 sequences are LGHDT and YNNKEL (reference sequence). Written as DNA, the CDR3 is TGTGCCAGCAGCCAAATACTAGCGGGTAGGTCTGGCACAGATACGCAGTATTTT. This encodes CASSQILAGRSGTDTQYF.